This TCR beta chain was identified during a study of blood T cells in healthy people across ages. Study-level results: It was found that TCR beta diversity correlated strongly with the percentage of naive T cells.

Primers used in a second PCR of roughly 7 to 11 cycles were a sample-barcoded 5' primer and a J-beta primer mix. TCRdb re-called the 5' RACE reads with MiXCR, one entry per CDR3 protein. The sample has roughly 1,100,000 distinct CDR3 sequences; roughly 24% are singletons. This clonotype was seen more than once but under ten times. The antigen remains unidentified. Trimming took 8 bases from V and 0 from J; bases not matched to a gene: 7. This CDR3 contains 15 residues. The germline V gene encodes CDR1 MNHEY and CDR2 SMNVEV (reference sequence). This same sample was also part of a study on T cells of mothers and their children.

The sequencing input was blood. The sequence was collected from a girl aged 2 to 9 in good health. This chain connects TRBV27 to TRBJ2-1, with TRBD1 matching over 7 bases. The CDR3 sequence is CASRLGDSSYNEQFF. CDR3 bases: TGTGCCAGCCGCCTGGGGGACAGCTCCTACAATGAGCAGTTCTTC.